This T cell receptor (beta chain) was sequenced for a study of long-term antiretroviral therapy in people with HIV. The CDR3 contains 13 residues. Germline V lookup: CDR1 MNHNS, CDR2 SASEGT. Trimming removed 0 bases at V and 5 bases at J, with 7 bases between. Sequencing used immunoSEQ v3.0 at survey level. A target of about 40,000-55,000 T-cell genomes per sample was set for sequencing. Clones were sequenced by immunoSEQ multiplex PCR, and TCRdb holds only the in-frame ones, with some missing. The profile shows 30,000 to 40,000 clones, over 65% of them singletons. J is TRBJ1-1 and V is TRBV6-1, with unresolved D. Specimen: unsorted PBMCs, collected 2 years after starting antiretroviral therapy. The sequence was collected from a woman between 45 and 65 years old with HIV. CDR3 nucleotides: TGTGCCAGCAGTGAAGCACGGACGACTGAAGCTTTCTTT. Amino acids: CASSEARTTEAFF.